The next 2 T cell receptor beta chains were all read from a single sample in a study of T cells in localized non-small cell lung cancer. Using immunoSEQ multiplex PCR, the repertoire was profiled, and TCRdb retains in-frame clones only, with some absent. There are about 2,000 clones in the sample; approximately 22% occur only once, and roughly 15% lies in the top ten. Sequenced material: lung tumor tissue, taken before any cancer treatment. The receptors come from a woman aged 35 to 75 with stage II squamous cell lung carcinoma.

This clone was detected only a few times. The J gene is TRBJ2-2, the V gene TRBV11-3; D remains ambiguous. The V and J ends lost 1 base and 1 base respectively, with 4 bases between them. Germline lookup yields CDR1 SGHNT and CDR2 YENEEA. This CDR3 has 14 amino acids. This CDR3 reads CASSLGQNTGELFF. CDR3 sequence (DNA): TGTGCCAGCAGCTTAGGACAGAACACCGGGGAGCTGTTTTTT.

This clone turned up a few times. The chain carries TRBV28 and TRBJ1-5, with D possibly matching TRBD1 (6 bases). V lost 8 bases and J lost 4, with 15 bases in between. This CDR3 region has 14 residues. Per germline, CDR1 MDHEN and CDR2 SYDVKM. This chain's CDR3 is CASSPSQGNQPQHF. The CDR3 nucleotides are TGTGCCAGCTCTCCATCCCAGGGGAATCAGCCCCAGCATTTT.